The clone carrying this TCR beta chain was detected many times. The source of the sample is a study of response to subunit inactivated influenza vaccine. Germline V lookup: CDR1 SGHVS, CDR2 FNYEAQ. Trimming removed 1 base from V and 6 bases from J, with 10 bases in between. This CDR3 contains 13 residues. MiXCR, applied by TCRdb to the RT-PCR reads, yields one record per CDR3 protein. The table shows about 540,000 distinct CDR3 sequences, with around a quarter occurring only once. A further study also used this sample, focusing on T cells expressing NK-cell markers. That source notes: TCR beta cDNA was made by 5'RACE template switching with UMIs. The TCR beta repertoires were obtained from sorted CD3+CD56+NKG2C+, CD3+CD56+NKG2C- and CD3+CD56-NKG2C+ T cells.

The source of this sequence is a man aged 45-60 years who received an inactivated influenza vaccine. The rearrangement links TRBV7-6 to TRBJ2-7, with no clear D. The input for sequencing was CD4+ T cells sorted from PBMCs, taken about 13 days after vaccination. The CDR3: CASSLEKISEQYF. CDR3 nucleotide sequence: TGTGCCAGCAGCTTAGAGAAAATAAGCGAGCAGTACTTC.